The present T cell receptor (beta chain) was sequenced within a study of T cell responses to AZD1222 COVID-19 vaccine. Study-level findings and limits: Once two AZD1222 doses were given, Spike-specific TCR breadth and depth went up. Sampled repertoires all dated from after the peak T cell response.

Assay: immunoSEQ multiplex PCR; the TCRdb copy retains only in-frame clones and omits some. The sample lists more than 70,000 clones, 90% occurring once. Points on this clone: Its antigen is unidentified.

CDR1 is PRHDT, CDR2 FYEKMQ, per germline (reference sequence). This CDR3 is built from 15 residues. After removal of 4 bases from V and 5 bases from J, the junction contained 6 bases not matched to a gene. The rearrangement links TRBV13 to TRBJ2-5; 11 nucleotides align to TRBD1. This specimen was peripheral blood, taken 28 days after the second AZD1222 dose. The clonotype was recovered from an adult who received the AZD1222 COVID-19 vaccine. In DNA form, the CDR3 reads TGTGCCAGCAGCTCCCCGGGACAGGGGGGCGAGACCCAGTACTTC. Translation gives CASSSPGQGGETQYF.